The 26 T cell receptor beta chains reported below all come from one sample, sequenced in a study of OX40 agonist ivuxolimab in advanced cancers. Generated by immunoSEQ multiplex PCR, the TCRdb table keeps only in-frame clones and is missing some. The sample lists about 69,000 clones, around 89% occurring once. Sequencing was performed on CD4+ or CD8+ T cells sorted from blood, taken in a trial of the OX40 agonist ivuxolimab. These TCRs come from an adult with an advanced solid tumor such as melanoma, head and neck, liver or kidney cancer.

This chain connects TRBV5-4 to TRBJ2-7, with 8 bases that match TRBD2. Germline lookup yields CDR1 SGHNT and CDR2 YYREEE (reference sequence). The CDR3 is 16 residues long. V gave up 0 bases and J gave up 4 bases; unmatched junction bases: 9. As DNA, the CDR3 is TGTGCCAGCAGCTTGGCCGGAGCGGGAGCAGGATACGAGCAGTACTTC. Translated: CASSLAGAGAGYEQYF.

This clone was seen a few times. V is TRBV10-1 and J is TRBJ1-1; D uncertain. The CDR3 runs 13 residues. The germline V gene has CDR1 WNHNN and CDR2 SYGVQD (reference sequence). V was clipped by 4 bases and J by 4 bases, with 10 bases between them. The CDR3 nucleotides are TGCGCCAGCAGTGTCGGGAGGCGCACTGAAGCTTTCTTT. This codes for CASSVGRRTEAFF.

This clone was recorded only once. The chain links TRBV7-2 to TRBJ2-1; 7 bases agree with TRBD2. The length of the CDR3 is 16 residues. With V trimmed by 5 bases and J by 0 bases, 7 bases remained unmatched. Germline CDR1 is SGHTA and CDR2 is FQGNSA. Written as DNA, the CDR3 is TGTGCCAGCAGCCATGGGAGGGCGAGCTCCTACAATGAGCAGTTCTTC. The encoded protein is CASSHGRASSYNEQFF.

The CDR3 DNA is TGTGCCACCAGCCCCGGGAAGAACACAGATACGCAGTATTTT. It encodes CATSPGKNTDTQYF. This chain uses TRBV15 with TRBJ2-3; tentatively, D is TRBD2 (5 bases). This CDR3 has 14 residues. Germline V lookup: CDR1 LNHNV, CDR2 YYDKDF (reference sequence). Trimming cost V 5 bases and J 2 bases, with 11 bases left between them. Full variable domain (outside the CDR3, taken from reference TRBV15 and TRBJ2-3): DAMVIQNPRYQVTQFGKPVTLSCSQTLNHNVMYWYQQKSSQAPKLLFHYYDKDFNNEADTPDNFQSRRPNTSFCFLDIRSPGLGDTAMYLCATSPGKNTDTQYFGPGTRLTVL.

This chain joins TRBV19 and TRBJ1-2; no clear D gene. V shed 7 bases and J shed 0 bases, with 12 bases lying between them. Germline CDR1 reads LNHDA; CDR2 reads SQIVND (reference sequence). There are 14 residues in the CDR3. In DNA form, the CDR3 reads TGTGCCAGTACTGGCCTTCAAGCTAACTATGGCTACACCTTC. This sequence encodes CASTGLQANYGYTF.

This chain connects TRBV5-4 to TRBJ1-2, with no clear D. The CDR3 runs to 14 residues. Germline V CDR1 and CDR2: SGHNT, YYREEE (reference sequence). V was cut by 1 base and J by 3 bases, with 10 bases left in between. CDR3 bases: TGTGCCAGCAGCTTGCCCCCGGGCGACTATGGCTACACCTTC. Translating it yields CASSLPPGDYGYTF.

This rearrangement joins TRBV10-3 to TRBJ2-5; 8 bases fit TRBD1. CDR1 is ENHRY, CDR2 SYGVKD, per germline. Trimming removed 6 bases from V and 1 base from J; junction bases left unmatched: 4. The CDR3 is 14 residues long. For the CDR3, the DNA is TGTGCCATCAGAATCGGACAGGGCCAAGAGACCCAGTACTTC. The encoded protein is CAIRIGQGQETQYF.

This clone is a singleton in its sample. The genes are TRBV19 and TRBJ2-4; D is tentatively TRBD1 or TRBD2 (6 bases each). The germline gives CDR1 LNHDA, CDR2 SQIVND (reference sequence). Trimming stripped 9 bases from V and 5 bases from J, with 14 bases between. CDR3 size: 13 residues. This CDR3 is CASSRRGENIQYF. In DNA, the CDR3 is TGTGCCAGCTCACGGAGGGGGGAAAACATTCAGTACTTC.

J is TRBJ2-1 and V is TRBV7-9; possible D gene TRBD2, 5 bases. With 3 bases removed from V and 10 bases from J, the gap between germline ends came to 10 bases. The V gene's germline CDR1 is SEHNR and CDR2 FQNEAQ (reference sequence). The CDR3 length is 12 residues. The CDR3 coding sequence is TGTGCCAGCAGCTTCGGGGATCGCGAGCAGTTCTTC. Amino acids: CASSFGDREQFF.

Only one count was recorded for this clone. The chain joins TRBV6-5 to TRBJ2-3; 10 bases align to TRBD1. The length of the CDR3 is 12 residues. Germline V gene data show CDR1 as MNHEY and CDR2 as SVGAGI. Trimming took 5 bases from V and 11 from J; bases not matched to a gene: 4. The CDR3 nucleotides are TGTGCCAGCAGTCACCGGGACAGGGGGCAGTATTTT. It translates to CASSHRDRGQYF.

The chain recombines TRBV6-5 with TRBJ2-3, with D unclear. This CDR3 has 11 residues. Germline loops: CDR1 MNHEY, CDR2 SVGAGI. Trimming left V 7 bases short and J 5 bases short, with 7 bases between. CDR3 residues: CASKNRDTQYF. The DNA for the CDR3 is TGTGCCAGCAAAAACAGAGATACGCAGTATTTT.

The chain is built from TRBV15 and TRBJ1-1; the match to TRBD1 covers 11 bases. The CDR3 is made up of 16 amino acids. Germline V gene lookup returns CDR1 LNHNV and CDR2 YYDKDF (reference sequence). After removal of 2 bases from V and 4 bases from J, the junction contained 6 bases not matched to a gene. The CDR3 nucleotides are TGTGCCACCAGCAGACCTGGACAGGGGGCAGGCACTGAAGCTTTCTTT. Translated, it gives CATSRPGQGAGTEAFF.

The chain carries TRBV2 and TRBJ2-1; D possibly uses TRBD1 or TRBD2 (6 bases each). The germline CDR1 and CDR2 sequences are SNHLY and FYNNEI. The CDR3 extends over 14 amino acids. V dropped 6 bases and J dropped 6 bases, with 15 bases sitting between them. CDR3 protein: CASSAGHRLNEQFF. The CDR3 bases are TGTGCCAGCAGCGCGGGACACAGACTCAATGAGCAGTTCTTC.

The chain links TRBV7-2 to TRBJ2-7; 10 bases are a match to TRBD2. Trimming at V came to 1 base and at J to 7 bases, leaving 7 bases not matched to a gene. The germline gives CDR1 SGHTA, CDR2 FQGNSA. The CDR3 has 15 amino acids. CDR3 region: CASSLDSSGSGEQYF. CDR3 DNA: TGTGCCAGCAGCTTAGATTCTAGCGGGAGCGGAGAGCAGTACTTC.

The chain is built from TRBV7-9 and TRBJ1-2; D is unresolved. V shed 3 bases and J shed 5 bases, with 16 bases lying between them. The CDR3 is 15 amino acids. CDR1 SEHNR and CDR2 FQNEAQ come from the germline V gene (reference sequence). The CDR3 sequence is CASSFESGLKYGYTF. The CDR3 DNA is TGTGCCAGCAGCTTTGAATCCGGGCTGAAATATGGCTACACCTTC.

J is TRBJ2-5 and V is TRBV15, with D unresolved. The CDR3 totals 14 residues. V was trimmed by 8 bases and J by 5 bases, leaving 18 bases between them. Germline CDR1 is LNHNV and CDR2 is YYDKDF (reference sequence). The CDR3 protein is CATQQSEYRETQYF. The CDR3 nucleotides read TGTGCCACCCAGCAGAGTGAATATAGGGAGACCCAGTACTTC.

The chain employs TRBV5-1 and TRBJ2-2; TRBD1 agrees at 11 bases. The CDR3 contains 17 residues. The V and J ends lost 5 bases and 2 bases, in that order; junction bases with no gene match: 8. Germline lookup yields CDR1 SGHRS and CDR2 YFSETQ. The CDR3 sequence is CASRPGQGAKNTGELFF. Written as DNA, the CDR3 is TGCGCCAGCAGGCCAGGACAGGGGGCGAAAAACACCGGGGAGCTGTTTTTT.

The chain couples TRBV5-1 to TRBJ2-3, with D tentatively TRBD1 or TRBD2 (6 bases each). This CDR3 contains 17 residues. Between the trimmed V and J ends, which lost 2 bases and 4 bases, there was a span of 20 bases. Germline values: CDR1 SGHRS, CDR2 YFSETQ. Here the CDR3 reads CASSLTAPVGGADTQYF. The CDR3 DNA follows: TGCGCCAGCAGCTTAACGGCCCCCGTGGGGGGCGCAGATACGCAGTATTTT. Using reference TRBV5-1 and TRBJ2-3 for the parts outside the CDR3, the full variable domain is KAGVTQTPRYLIKTRGQQVTLSCSPISGHRSVSWYQQTPGQGLQFLFEYFSETQRNKGNFPGRFSGRQFSNSRSEMNVSTLELGDSALYLCASSLTAPVGGADTQYFGPGTRLTVL.

CDR3 bases: TGTGCCAGCTCACCACAAGGGACAACACAAGAGACCCAGTACTTC. It specifies CASSPQGTTQETQYF. V gene TRBV18 combines with J gene TRBJ2-5; tentatively, D is TRBD1 (6 bases). Looked up from germline, CDR1 is KGHSH and CDR2 is LQKENI. V dropped 1 base and J dropped 2 bases, with 11 bases sitting between them. The CDR3 covers 15 residues. The full variable domain, with the rest looked up from reference TRBV18 and TRBJ2-5, is NAGVMQNPRHLVRRRGQEARLRCSPMKGHSHVYWYRQLPEEGLKFMVYLQKENIIDESGMPKERFSAEFPKEGPSILRIQQVVRGDSAAYFCASSPQGTTQETQYFGPGTRLLVL.

The V call is TRBV5-1, the J call TRBJ1-5; D remains unclear. Between the trimmed V and J ends, which lost 2 bases and 2 bases, there was a span of 8 bases. The CDR3 totals 14 residues. Germline lookup yields CDR1 SGHRS and CDR2 YFSETQ. This chain's CDR3 is CASSFEGGNQPQHF. CDR3 nucleotides: TGCGCCAGCAGCTTTGAGGGTGGCAATCAGCCCCAGCATTTT.

This chain connects TRBV7-2 to TRBJ2-5; 10 nucleotides align to TRBD2. CDR3 length: 15 residues. V shed 2 bases and J 5 bases; nucleotides not matched to a gene: 5. Germline V CDR1 and CDR2: SGHTA, FQGNSA. The CDR3 here is CASSLTSGNGETQYF. In DNA, the CDR3 is TGTGCCAGCAGCTTAACTAGCGGGAACGGTGAGACCCAGTACTTC.

V usage is TRBV2 and J usage is TRBJ2-2; D is perhaps TRBD2 (5 bases). The V end was cut by 7 bases, the J end by 3 bases, with 9 bases between. The CDR3 runs to 13 residues. Germline loops: CDR1 SNHLY, CDR2 FYNNEI. CDR3 region: CASTRGDTGELFF. DNA for the CDR3: TGTGCCAGCACTCGGGGAGACACCGGGGAGCTGTTTTTT.

The chain recombines TRBV5-4 with TRBJ2-7; D may be TRBD1 (6 bases). The CDR3 spans 14 residues. Germline V gene sequence: CDR1 SGHNT, CDR2 YYREEE (reference sequence). V shed 5 bases and J shed 2 bases, with 14 bases lying between them. This CDR3 reads CASRSDRRAYEQYF. CDR3 DNA: TGTGCCAGCAGGTCCGACAGGAGAGCCTACGAGCAGTACTTC.

The V call is TRBV29-1, the J call TRBJ1-4, with a weak D call TRBD1 (5 bases). The CDR3 is 15 amino acids. CDR1 is SQVTM and CDR2 is ANQGSEA in the germline V gene. V was shortened by 5 bases and J by 0 bases, with 13 bases between the two germline ends. CDR3 nucleotide sequence: TGCAGCGTTTCTCGGGGGTCTGCAACTAATGAAAAACTGTTTTTT. Its protein is CSVSRGSATNEKLFF.

V usage is TRBV6-6 and J usage is TRBJ2-1; 9 nucleotides match TRBD2. Per the germline V gene, CDR1 is MNHNY and CDR2 is SVGAGI (reference sequence). The CDR3 consists of 16 residues. The trim removed 6 bases at V and 2 bases at J, leaving 8 bases unmatched. The CDR3 DNA is TGTGCCAGCAGCCCGGGGGGCGGGAGGGCCTACAATGAGCAGTTCTTC. Its translation is CASSPGGGRAYNEQFF.

The chain combines TRBV7-2 with TRBJ2-3; D is ambiguous. The CDR3 extends over 14 amino acids. Germline V lookup: CDR1 SGHTA, CDR2 FQGNSA. V lost 0 bases, J lost 10 bases, and 14 bases lay in between. The CDR3 here is CASSLAWVGSAQYF. Here the CDR3 DNA reads TGTGCCAGCAGCTTAGCGTGGGTGGGGTCTGCGCAGTATTTT.